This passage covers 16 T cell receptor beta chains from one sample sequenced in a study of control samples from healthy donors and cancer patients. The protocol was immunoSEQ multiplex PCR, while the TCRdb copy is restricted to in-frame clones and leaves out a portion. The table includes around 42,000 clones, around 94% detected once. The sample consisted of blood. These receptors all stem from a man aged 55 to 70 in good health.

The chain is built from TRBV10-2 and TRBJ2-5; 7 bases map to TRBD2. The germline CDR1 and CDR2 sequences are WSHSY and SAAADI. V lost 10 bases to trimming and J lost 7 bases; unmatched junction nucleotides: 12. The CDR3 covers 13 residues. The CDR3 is CATSSGEGRTQYF. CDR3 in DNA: TGCGCCACCTCAAGCGGGGAGGGTCGGACCCAGTACTTC.

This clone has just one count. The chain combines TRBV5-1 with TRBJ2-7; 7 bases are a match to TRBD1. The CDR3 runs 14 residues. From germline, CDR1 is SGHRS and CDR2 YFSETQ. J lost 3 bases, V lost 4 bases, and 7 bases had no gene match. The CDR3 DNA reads TGCGCCAGCAGCACGGGACAGTCCCACTACGAGCAGTACTTC. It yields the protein CASSTGQSHYEQYF.

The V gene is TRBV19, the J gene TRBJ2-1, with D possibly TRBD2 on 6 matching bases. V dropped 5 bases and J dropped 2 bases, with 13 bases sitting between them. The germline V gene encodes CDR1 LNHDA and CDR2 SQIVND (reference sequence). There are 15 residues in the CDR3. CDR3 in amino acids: CASSRGIGAYNEQFF. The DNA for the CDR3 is TGTGCCAGTAGTCGCGGGATTGGGGCCTACAATGAGCAGTTCTTC.

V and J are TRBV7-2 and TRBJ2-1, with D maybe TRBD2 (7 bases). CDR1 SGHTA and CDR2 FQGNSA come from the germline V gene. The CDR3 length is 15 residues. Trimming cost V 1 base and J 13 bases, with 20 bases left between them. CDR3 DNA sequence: TGTGCCAGCAGCTTAGGATTTTACGGGGGAGGGGGTCAGTTCTTC. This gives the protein CASSLGFYGGGGQFF.

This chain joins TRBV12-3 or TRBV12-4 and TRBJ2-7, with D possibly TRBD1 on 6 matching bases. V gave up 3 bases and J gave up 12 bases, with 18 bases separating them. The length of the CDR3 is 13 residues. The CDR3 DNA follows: TGTGCCAGCAGTTTGAAACAGGGTTCCCTTAGGTACTTC. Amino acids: CASSLKQGSLRYF.

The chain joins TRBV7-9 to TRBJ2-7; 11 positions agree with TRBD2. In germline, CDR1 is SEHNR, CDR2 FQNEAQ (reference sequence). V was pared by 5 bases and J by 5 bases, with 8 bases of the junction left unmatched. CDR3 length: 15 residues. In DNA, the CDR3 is TGTGCCAGCAGCCTTACTAGCGGGAGTATGAACGAGCAGTACTTC. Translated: CASSLTSGSMNEQYF.

The CDR3 DNA sequence: TGTGCCAGCAGCCCCCACCCGGCCGGGGAGCTGTTTTTT. Encoded protein: CASSPHPAGELFF. The chain carries TRBV11-3 and TRBJ2-2; D unclear. Germline values: CDR1 SGHNT, CDR2 YENEEA. The germline V and J ends were trimmed by 5 bases and 6 bases, with 10 bases remaining between them. CDR3 size: 13 residues.

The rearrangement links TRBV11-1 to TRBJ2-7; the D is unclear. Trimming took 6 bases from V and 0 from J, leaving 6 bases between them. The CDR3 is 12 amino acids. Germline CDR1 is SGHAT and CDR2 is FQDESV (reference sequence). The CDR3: CASRPNSYEQYF. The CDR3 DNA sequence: TGTGCCAGCAGGCCGAACTCCTACGAGCAGTACTTC.

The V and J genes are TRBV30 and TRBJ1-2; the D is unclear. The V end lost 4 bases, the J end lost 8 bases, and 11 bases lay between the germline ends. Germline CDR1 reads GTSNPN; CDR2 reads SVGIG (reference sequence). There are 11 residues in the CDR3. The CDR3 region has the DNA TGTGCCTGGACGGTCCCAGGCGGCTACACCTTC. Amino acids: CAWTVPGGYTF.

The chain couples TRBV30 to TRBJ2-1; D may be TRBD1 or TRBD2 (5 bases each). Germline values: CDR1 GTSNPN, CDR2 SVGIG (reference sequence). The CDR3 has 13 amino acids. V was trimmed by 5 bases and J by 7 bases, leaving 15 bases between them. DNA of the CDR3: TGTGCCTGGGAGTTCTCGGGACGGAATGAGCAGTTCTTC. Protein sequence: CAWEFSGRNEQFF. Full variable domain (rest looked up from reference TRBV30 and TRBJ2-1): SQTIHQWPATLVQPVGSPLSLECTVEGTSNPNLYWYRQAAGRGLQLLFYSVGIGQISSEVPQNLSASRPQDRQFILSSKKLLLSDSGFYLCAWEFSGRNEQFFGPGTRLTVL.

The chain's CDR3 is CASSLFDRDDSPLHF. DNA of the CDR3: TGTGCCAGCAGCTTGTTCGACAGGGACGATTCACCCCTCCACTTT. The chain is built from TRBV5-4 and TRBJ1-6; 7 bases are shared with TRBD1. CDR1 and CDR2 (germline): SGHNT, YYREEE (reference sequence). The CDR3 extends over 15 amino acids. V dropped 1 base and J dropped 8; count of bases not matched to a gene: 6.

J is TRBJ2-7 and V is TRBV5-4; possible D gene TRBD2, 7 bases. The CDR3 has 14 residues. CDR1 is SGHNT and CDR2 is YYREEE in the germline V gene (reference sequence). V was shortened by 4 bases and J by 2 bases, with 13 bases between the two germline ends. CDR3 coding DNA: TGTGCCAGCAGCCCTAGGGGGGGTGCCTACGAGCAGTACTTC. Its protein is CASSPRGGAYEQYF. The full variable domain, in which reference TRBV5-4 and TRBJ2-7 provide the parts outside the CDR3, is ETGVTQSPTHLIKTRGQQVTLRCSSQSGHNTVSWYQQALGQGPQFIFQYYREEENGRGNFPPRFSGLQFPNYSSELNVNALELDDSALYLCASSPRGGAYEQYFGPGTRLTVT.

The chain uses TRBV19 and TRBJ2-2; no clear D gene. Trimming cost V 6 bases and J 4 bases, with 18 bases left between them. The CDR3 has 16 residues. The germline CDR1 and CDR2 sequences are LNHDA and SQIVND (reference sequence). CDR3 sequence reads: CASSPVSPPGTGELFF. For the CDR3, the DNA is TGTGCCAGTAGCCCCGTTTCCCCTCCGGGCACCGGGGAGCTGTTTTTT.

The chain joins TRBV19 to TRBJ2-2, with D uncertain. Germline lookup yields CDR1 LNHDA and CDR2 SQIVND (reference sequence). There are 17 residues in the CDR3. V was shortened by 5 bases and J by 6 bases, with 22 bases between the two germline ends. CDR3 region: CASSPSWAKLFAGELFF. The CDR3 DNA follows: TGTGCCAGTAGTCCGTCATGGGCGAAGCTGTTCGCCGGGGAGCTGTTTTTT.

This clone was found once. CDR3 residues: CAWSVTPGTGRYNSPLHF. The CDR3, as DNA: TGTGCCTGGAGTGTAACCCCCGGGACAGGGAGATATAATTCACCCCTCCACTTT. This chain links TRBV30 with TRBJ1-6; 9 positions agree with TRBD1. The CDR3 covers 18 residues. Losses at the gene ends were 0 bases for V and 4 bases for J; bases not matched to a gene: 10. Per germline, CDR1 GTSNPN and CDR2 SVGIG (reference sequence).

The CDR3, as DNA: TGTGCCAGCAGTTTATCGACAGGGGAATCACCCCTCCACTTT. Its translation is CASSLSTGESPLHF. V and J are TRBV27 and TRBJ1-6, with 8 bases lining up with TRBD1. V lost 0 bases, J lost 10 bases, and 2 bases stayed unmatched. Germline V gene lookup returns CDR1 MNHEY and CDR2 SMNVEV (reference sequence). The CDR3 sequence is 14 residues long.